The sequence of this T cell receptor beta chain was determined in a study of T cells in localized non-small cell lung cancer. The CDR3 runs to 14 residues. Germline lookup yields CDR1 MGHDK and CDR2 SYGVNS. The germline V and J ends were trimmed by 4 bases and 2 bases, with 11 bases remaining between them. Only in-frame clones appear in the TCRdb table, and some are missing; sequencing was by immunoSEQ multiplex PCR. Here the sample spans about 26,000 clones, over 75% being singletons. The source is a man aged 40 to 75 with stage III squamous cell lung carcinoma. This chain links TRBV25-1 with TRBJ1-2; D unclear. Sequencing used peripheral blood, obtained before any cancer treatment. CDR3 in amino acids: CASSVEGPNYGYTF. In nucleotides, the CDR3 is TGTGCCAGCAGTGTGGAGGGCCCGAACTATGGCTACACCTTC.